The clone carrying this T cell receptor (beta chain) was detected a few times. TCRdb's copy holds only in-frame clones and misses some; the assay was immunoSEQ multiplex PCR. The table has fewer than 140,000 clones, approximately 81% seen once; the top ten hold 2% to 3%. This specimen belongs to a study of radiotherapy plus CTLA-4 blockade in lung cancer. The germline gives CDR1 SNHLY, CDR2 FYNNEI. V shed 5 bases and J 5 bases; nucleotides not matched to a gene: 6. The CDR3 consists of 16 residues. The input for sequencing was peripheral blood, taken from a patient treated with radiotherapy plus ipilimumab. The rearrangement joins TRBV2 to TRBJ1-4, with TRBD1 matching 12 bases. This receptor was taken from a human donor with non-small cell lung cancer that progressed on radiotherapy plus ipilimumab. Some clones in this sample may be carry-over from other donors' samples. The CDR3 spells CASSTGQGAMNEKLFF. As DNA, the CDR3 is TGTGCCAGCAGTACGGGACAGGGGGCAATGAATGAAAAACTGTTTTTT.